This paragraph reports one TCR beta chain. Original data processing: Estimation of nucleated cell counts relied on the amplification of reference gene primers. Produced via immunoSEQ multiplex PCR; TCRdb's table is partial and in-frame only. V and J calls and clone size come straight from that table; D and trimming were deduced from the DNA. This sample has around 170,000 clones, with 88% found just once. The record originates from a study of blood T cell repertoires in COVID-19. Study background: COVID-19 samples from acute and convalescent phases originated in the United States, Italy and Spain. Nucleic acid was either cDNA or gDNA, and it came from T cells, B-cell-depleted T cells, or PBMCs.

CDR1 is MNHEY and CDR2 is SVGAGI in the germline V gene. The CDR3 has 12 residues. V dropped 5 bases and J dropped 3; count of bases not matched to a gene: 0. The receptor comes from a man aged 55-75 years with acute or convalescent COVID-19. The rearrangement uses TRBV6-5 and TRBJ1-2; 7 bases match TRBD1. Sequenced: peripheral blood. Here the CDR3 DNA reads TGTGCCAGCAGTACAGGGGACTATGGCTACACCTTC. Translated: CASSTGDYGYTF.